The 24 T cell receptor beta chains listed next were all sequenced from one sample in a study of neurological immune-mediated disorders. Time point noted: technical triplicate 3. Each CDR3 protein is one row after TCRdb ran MiXCR on the 5' RACE reads. The repertoire holds about 30,000 distinct CDR3 sequences, roughly a sixth seen once, with around 5% in the top ten. Material: CD4+ T cells from blood. The receptors derive from a female donor with HTLV-1-associated myelopathy (HAM/TSP).

The V and J genes are TRBV7-9 and TRBJ2-3; 8 nucleotides align to TRBD2. The CDR3 consists of 14 residues. The germline V gene has CDR1 SEHNR and CDR2 FQNEAQ (reference sequence). The V gene end was trimmed by 2 bases and the J gene end by 6 bases; junction bases not matched to a gene: 4. CDR3 residues: CASSLRGGPDTQYF. The CDR3 DNA reads TGTGCCAGCAGCTTACGCGGGGGGCCTGATACGCAGTATTTT.

The V and J genes are TRBV7-9 and TRBJ1-1; D is possibly TRBD1 (6 bases). Germline values: CDR1 SEHNR, CDR2 FQNEAQ (reference sequence). This CDR3 has 13 amino acids. V dropped 5 bases and J dropped 4 bases, with 11 bases sitting between them. CDR3 DNA: TGTGCCAGCAGCCAGTCACAGGGCACTGAAGCTTTCTTT. Translating gives CASSQSQGTEAFF.

In its sample, this clonotype was seen many times. The rearrangement links TRBV5-5 to TRBJ2-1, with 9 bases that match TRBD2. The CDR3 runs to 17 residues. Germline CDR1 and CDR2: SGHKS and YYEKEE (reference sequence). V dropped 4 bases and J dropped 7; count of bases not matched to a gene: 15. The CDR3 protein is CASSPGGRGGRWNEQFF. Here the CDR3 DNA reads TGTGCCAGCAGCCCGGGAGGGCGGGGGGGCCGTTGGAATGAGCAGTTCTTC. Filled out from reference TRBV5-5 and TRBJ2-1, the complete variable domain reads DAGVTQSPTHLIKTRGQQVTLRCSPISGHKSVSWYQQVLGQGPQFIFQYYEKEERGRGNFPDRFSARQFPNYSSELNVNALLLGDSALYLCASSPGGRGGRWNEQFFGPGTRLTVL.

This clonotype has at least ten counts. The chain couples TRBV7-3 to TRBJ2-1; 10 bases are shared with TRBD1. There are 19 residues in the CDR3. CDR1 is SGHTA and CDR2 is FQGTGA in the germline V gene. The trim removed 5 bases at V and 3 bases at J, leaving 16 bases unmatched. The CDR3 nucleotides read TGTGCCAGCAGCCCAAGAGCCAGTCCGACAGGGGGCCTCTACAATGAGCAGTTCTTC. Amino acid sequence: CASSPRASPTGGLYNEQFF.

In this sample, this clonotype turned up many times. The chain joins TRBV20-1 to TRBJ2-1; D is uncertain. The V end was cut by 0 bases, the J end by 0 bases, with 6 bases between. Germline V lookup: CDR1 DFQATT, CDR2 SNEGSKA (reference sequence). The CDR3 is 14 residues long. The CDR3 coding sequence is TGCAGTGCTAGAGACTATCACTCCTACAATGAGCAGTTCTTC. It yields the protein CSARDYHSYNEQFF.

This clonotype was observed many times. The genes are TRBV20-1 and TRBJ2-5, with unresolved D. V was clipped by 0 bases and J by 1 base, with 12 bases between them. The CDR3 spans 15 residues. In germline, CDR1 is DFQATT, CDR2 SNEGSKA (reference sequence). CDR3 sequence (DNA): TGCAGTGCTAGAGATCGCGCGGATATCCAAGAGACCCAGTACTTC. Its translation is CSARDRADIQETQYF.

This clonotype has at least ten counts. The V gene is TRBV20-1, the J gene TRBJ1-6, with 7 positions matching TRBD1. After removal of 6 bases from V and 6 bases from J, the junction contained 11 bases not matched to a gene. The CDR3 has 15 amino acids. Germline CDR1 reads DFQATT; CDR2 reads SNEGSKA (reference sequence). In DNA, the CDR3 is TGCAGTGCACTTCTCCCGACAGGGAGTAATTCACCCCTCCACTTT. This sequence encodes CSALLPTGSNSPLHF.

Comment on this clonotype: A read error may account for a junction end that differs from germline. The V and J genes are TRBV27 and TRBJ2-7, with a weak D call TRBD1 (6 bases). CDR1 and CDR2 (germline): MNHEY, SMNVEV (reference sequence). The CDR3 sequence is 16 residues long. The CDR3 reads CDSSLSLDRLYYEQYF. The CDR3 bases are TGTGACAGCAGTTTATCGTTAGACAGGCTGTACTACGAGCAGTACTTC.

The chain carries TRBV6-5 and TRBJ2-7; no reliable D call. From germline, CDR1 is MNHEY and CDR2 SVGAGI. Trimming removed 2 bases from V and 5 bases from J, with 10 bases in between. This CDR3 has 13 amino acids. CDR3 bases: TGTGCCAGCAGTTACGGCATATTCGACGAGCAGTACTTC. This encodes CASSYGIFDEQYF.

In its sample, this clonotype was seen many times. This rearrangement joins TRBV27 to TRBJ2-7, with D tentatively TRBD1 (6 bases). The CDR3 extends over 16 amino acids. V dropped 0 bases and J dropped 3 bases, with 15 bases sitting between them. Germline V gene lookup returns CDR1 MNHEY and CDR2 SMNVEV (reference sequence). CDR3 protein: CASSLSVDRLYYEQYF. The CDR3 DNA follows: TGTGCCAGCAGTTTATCGGTAGACAGGCTGTACTACGAGCAGTACTTC.

This clonotype has ten or more counts. The V gene is TRBV20-1, the J gene TRBJ2-5; tentatively, D is TRBD1 (5 bases). Trimming took 1 base from V and 4 from J, leaving 13 bases between them. Looked up from germline, CDR1 is DFQATT and CDR2 is SNEGSKA (reference sequence). The CDR3 totals 14 residues. Here the CDR3 DNA reads TGCAGTGCTAGAGCCCCCAGGGTCGCAGAGACCCAGTACTTC. The encoded protein is CSARAPRVAETQYF.

In its sample, this clonotype was seen many times. This chain joins TRBV6-5 and TRBJ2-7; TRBD1 matches 12 bases. Losses at the gene ends were 5 bases for V and 6 bases for J; bases not matched to a gene: 11. The CDR3 runs 16 residues. The germline gives CDR1 MNHEY, CDR2 SVGAGI. This CDR3 reads CASSGTRDRGPSEQYF. CDR3 DNA: TGTGCCAGCAGTGGGACCCGGGACAGGGGGCCCAGCGAGCAGTACTTC.

The sample holds many counts of this clonotype. The chain recombines TRBV2 with TRBJ2-1; D may be TRBD1 (5 bases). The ends were cut back, 8 bases at V and 8 bases at J, with 25 bases in the middle. Germline values: CDR1 SNHLY, CDR2 FYNNEI. The CDR3 has 16 amino acids. As DNA, the CDR3 is TGTGCCAGCGCCCTAGTGGGGCTAGATATTACCGATGAGCAGTTCTTC. It encodes CASALVGLDITDEQFF. The full variable domain, with the rest looked up from reference TRBV2 and TRBJ2-1, is EPEVTQTPSHQVTQMGQEVILRCVPISNHLYFYWYRQILGQKVEFLVSFYNNEISEKSEIFDDQFSVERPDGSNFTLKIRSTKLEDSAMYFCASALVGLDITDEQFFGPGTRLTVL.

This clonotype was picked up many times. The rearrangement uses TRBV6-6 and TRBJ2-1; possibly TRBD1 for D (6 bases). The CDR3 sequence is 12 residues long. Germline V lookup: CDR1 MNHNY, CDR2 SVGAGI (reference sequence). Trimming stripped 6 bases from V and 6 bases from J, with 9 bases between. The CDR3: CASSRGVNEQFF. The CDR3 nucleotides read TGTGCCAGCAGCAGGGGCGTCAATGAGCAGTTCTTC.

This clonotype was observed at least ten times. V gene TRBV29-1 combines with J gene TRBJ2-7; 9 bases fit TRBD2. The CDR3 has 12 residues. Trimming cost V 6 bases and J 6 bases; bases outside gene matches: 6. Germline CDR1 and CDR2: SQVTM and ANQGSEA. CDR3 in amino acids: CSVGAGGTEQYF. Written as DNA, the CDR3 is TGCAGCGTCGGAGCGGGGGGAACCGAGCAGTACTTC.

This clonotype was recorded at least ten times. The chain combines TRBV5-1 with TRBJ2-1, with TRBD2 matching 11 bases. Trimming at V came to 3 bases and at J to 7 bases, leaving 6 bases not matched to a gene. The CDR3 has 15 amino acids. CDR1 SGHRS and CDR2 YFSETQ come from the germline V gene. The CDR3 region has the DNA TGCGCCAGCAGCTCGACTAGCGGGACCGGGAATGAGCAGTTCTTC. Translating it yields CASSSTSGTGNEQFF.

This clonotype showed up many times. The J gene is TRBJ2-7, the V gene TRBV7-2; 8 positions agree with TRBD2. The V gene's germline CDR1 is SGHTA and CDR2 FQGNSA. The V segment lost 5 bases and the J segment 2 bases; nucleotides outside the gene matches: 5. The length of the CDR3 is 14 residues. The DNA for the CDR3 is TGTGCCAGCAGCCCACCCGGGGGGGCCTACGAGCAGTACTTC. Translating it yields CASSPPGGAYEQYF.

This clonotype was detected many times. CDR3 loop: CASSLAGQGNTGELFF. The CDR3 coding sequence is TGCGCCAGCAGCTTGGCGGGCCAGGGGAACACCGGGGAGCTGTTTTTT. The V gene is TRBV5-1, the J gene TRBJ2-2, with TRBD1 as a possible D gene (5 bases). V was shortened by 0 bases and J by 1 base, with 10 bases between the two germline ends. The CDR3 is 16 residues long. CDR1 and CDR2 from the germline V gene are SGHRS and YFSETQ.

The sample holds many counts of this clonotype. This sequence joins TRBV5-1 and TRBJ2-7; TRBD2 agrees at 11 bases. CDR1 is SGHRS and CDR2 is YFSETQ in the germline V gene. CDR3 length equals 14 residues. After removal of 4 bases from V and 4 bases from J, the junction contained 4 bases not matched to a gene. CDR3 region: CASSPGTSGYEQYF. The CDR3 DNA reads as TGCGCCAGCAGCCCCGGGACTAGCGGTTACGAGCAGTACTTC.

This clonotype was seen at least ten times. V gene TRBV6-5 combines with J gene TRBJ2-5; possibly TRBD2 for D (6 bases). V was cut by 2 bases and J by 2 bases, with 12 bases left in between. Germline V gene lookup returns CDR1 MNHEY and CDR2 SVGAGI. CDR3 length equals 15 residues. CDR3 loop: CASSYHGTSQETQYF. The CDR3 nucleotides read TGTGCCAGCAGTTACCACGGGACTTCGCAAGAGACCCAGTACTTC.

Ten or more counts support this clonotype. This chain joins TRBV7-2 and TRBJ1-1, with 8 bases fitting TRBD1. Germline lookup yields CDR1 SGHTA and CDR2 FQGNSA. V shed 4 bases, J shed 3 bases, and the junction held 4 bases outside the gene matches. This CDR3 is built from 14 residues. CDR3 DNA sequence: TGTGCCAGCAGCTGGGGACAGGCGGACACTGAAGCTTTCTTT. Translating it yields CASSWGQADTEAFF.

This clonotype is labeled medium-sized. The chain employs TRBV20-1 and TRBJ1-6; D might be TRBD1 (5 bases). Trimming shortened V by 3 bases and J by 7 bases, and 13 bases separated the two germline ends. CDR1 DFQATT and CDR2 SNEGSKA come from the germline V gene (reference sequence). The CDR3 length is 14 residues. The CDR3 bases are TGCAGTGCTAGGGTCAGGGTGGGGAATTCACCCCTCCACTTT. Its translation is CSARVRVGNSPLHF.

This clonotype was seen repeatedly, ten times or more. The CDR3 nucleotides are TGTGCCAGCAGCTTAGGGACTAGCGGGGGGCGGAACACCGGGGAGCTGTTTTTT. Protein sequence: CASSLGTSGGRNTGELFF. The chain joins TRBV7-2 to TRBJ2-2, with 14 bases matching TRBD2. J was trimmed by 1 base and V by 1 base; bases with no gene match: 2. Germline V lookup: CDR1 SGHTA, CDR2 FQGNSA. This CDR3 spans 18 amino acids.

This clonotype was found many times. The J gene is TRBJ1-1, the V gene TRBV7-9; tentatively, D is TRBD1 (6 bases). Per the germline V gene, CDR1 is SEHNR and CDR2 is FQNEAQ (reference sequence). The V end was cut by 0 bases, the J end by 4 bases, with 15 bases between. The CDR3 covers 16 residues. The CDR3 loop is CASSLAGLLGGTEAFF. In DNA form, the CDR3 reads TGTGCCAGCAGCTTAGCAGGCTTGCTAGGGGGCACTGAAGCTTTCTTT.